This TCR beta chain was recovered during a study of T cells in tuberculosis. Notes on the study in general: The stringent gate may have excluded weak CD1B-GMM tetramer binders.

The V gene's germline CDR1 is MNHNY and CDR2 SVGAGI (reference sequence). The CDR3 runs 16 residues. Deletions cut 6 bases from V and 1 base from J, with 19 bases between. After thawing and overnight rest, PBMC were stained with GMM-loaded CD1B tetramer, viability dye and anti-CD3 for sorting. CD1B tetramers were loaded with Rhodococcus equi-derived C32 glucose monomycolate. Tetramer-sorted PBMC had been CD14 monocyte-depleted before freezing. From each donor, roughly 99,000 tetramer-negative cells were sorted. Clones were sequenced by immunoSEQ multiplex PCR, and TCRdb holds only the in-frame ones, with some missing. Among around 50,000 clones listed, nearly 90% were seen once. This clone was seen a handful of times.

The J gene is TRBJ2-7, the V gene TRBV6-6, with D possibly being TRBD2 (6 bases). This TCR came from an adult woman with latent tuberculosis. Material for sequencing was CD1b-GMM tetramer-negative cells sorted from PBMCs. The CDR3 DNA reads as TGTGCCAGCAGCGATAGGGACTGCCGGACATCCTACGAGCAGTACTTC. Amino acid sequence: CASSDRDCRTSYEQYF.